A single sample gave rise to the 32 T cell receptor beta chains below, sequenced in a study of PD-1 blockade in classical Hodgkin lymphoma. Sequencing was performed with immunoSEQ multiplex PCR; in TCRdb, only in-frame clones are kept and a portion is missing. The sample holds tens of thousands of clones; approximately 76% are singletons and the top ten take less than 15%. Specified time point: cycle 4 day 1 (C4D1), after about 6 weeks of nivolumab. All the patients suffered relapse after autologous stem cell transplantation, and brentuximab vedotin exposure differed. The sequencing used peripheral blood mononuclear cells (PBMCs), collected before the fourth cycle of nivolumab. These receptors all stem from a human donor with classical Hodgkin lymphoma.

J is TRBJ2-5 and V is TRBV6-5; maybe TRBD2 (6 bases). Germline loops: CDR1 MNHEY, CDR2 SVGAGI. CDR3 length: 14 residues. Trimming removed 6 bases from V and 3 bases from J, with 14 bases in between. The CDR3 DNA is TGTGCCAGCAGGCGGGACCTAACCAAAGAGACCCAGTACTTC. This codes for CASRRDLTKETQYF.

J is TRBJ2-3 and V is TRBV12-5; D ambiguous. Germline V lookup: CDR1 LGHNT, CDR2 FRNRAP. The CDR3 sequence is 15 residues long. The V end lost 1 base, the J end lost 5 bases, and 13 bases lay between the germline ends. The chain's CDR3 is CASGLDLAYRDTQYF. CDR3 bases: TGTGCTAGTGGTTTGGATTTGGCCTACAGAGATACGCAGTATTTT.

The chain is built from TRBV14 and TRBJ2-7; 7 bases map to TRBD2. The germline V gene has CDR1 SGHDN and CDR2 FVKESK. V shed 4 bases, J shed 6 bases, and the junction held 9 bases outside the gene matches. This CDR3 has 14 amino acids. The CDR3 protein is CASSPRRRELEQYF. The CDR3 DNA reads as TGTGCCAGCAGCCCCCGTCGGCGGGAGCTCGAGCAGTACTTC.

This clone was seen once. This chain connects TRBV21-1 to TRBJ1-2. TRBV21-1 is described as a pseudogene. The CDR3 is 18 amino acids. CDR3 bases: TGTGCCAGCAGGAAGGCGCGGGCAGCAAGAGAAAAGAACTATGGCTACACCTTC. Protein sequence: CASRKARAAREKNYGYTF.

The chain recombines TRBV7-2 with TRBJ2-7; 8 bases line up with TRBD1. The CDR3 is 16 residues long. Germline trimming cut 3 bases from V and 4 bases from J; bases unmatched to any gene: 11. The germline V gene has CDR1 SGHTA and CDR2 FQGNSA. In nucleotides, the CDR3 is TGTGCCAGCAGCTTGGTACCTACCAGGGGGCTTTACGAGCAGTACTTC. It specifies CASSLVPTRGLYEQYF.

The chain couples TRBV7-9 to TRBJ2-7, with D possibly matching TRBD2 (6 bases). The CDR3 covers 14 residues. V was shortened by 5 bases and J by 6 bases, with 17 bases between the two germline ends. Germline V gives CDR1 SEHNR, CDR2 FQNEAQ (reference sequence). CDR3 DNA: TGTGCCAGCAGCCCCTCAGGAGGGTCCCTCGAGCAGTACTTC. Encoded protein: CASSPSGGSLEQYF.

The rearrangement uses TRBV6-6 and TRBJ1-5; 9 bases are a match to TRBD1. Germline CDR1 is MNHNY and CDR2 is SVGAGI (reference sequence). This CDR3 region has 15 residues. Trimming at V came to 6 bases and at J to 5 bases, leaving 8 bases not matched to a gene. This chain's CDR3 is CASSKVGQGYQPQHF. As DNA, the CDR3 is TGTGCCAGCAGCAAAGTGGGACAGGGATATCAGCCCCAGCATTTT.

The rearrangement links TRBV23-1 to TRBJ2-1; 9 bases are a match to TRBD2. TRBV23-1 is an open reading frame whose function is uncertain. The CDR3 runs 17 residues. J lost 12 bases, V lost 0 bases, and 15 bases had no gene match. CDR3 in amino acids: CASSQSKREAPGRGQFF. The CDR3 DNA reads TGCGCCAGCAGTCAATCAAAGCGGGAGGCCCCCGGCCGCGGGCAGTTCTTC.

This clone occurred many times. The chain combines TRBV6-5 with TRBJ2-1, with TRBD2 matching 7 bases. The CDR3 contains 15 residues. Germline CDR1 reads MNHEY; CDR2 reads SVGAGI. J lost 4 bases, V lost 5 bases, and 8 bases had no gene match. The CDR3 region is CASSGASGLYNEQFF. The CDR3 coding sequence is TGTGCCAGCAGTGGTGCTAGCGGCCTTTACAATGAGCAGTTCTTC.

The chain joins TRBV5-6 to TRBJ2-7, with 10 bases aligning to TRBD2. Losses at the gene ends were 5 bases for V and 1 base for J; bases not matched to a gene: 6. From germline, CDR1 is SGHDT and CDR2 YYEEEE. This CDR3 has 15 amino acids. The chain's CDR3 is CASRAPGLASYEQYF. CDR3 bases: TGTGCCAGCAGGGCCCCGGGACTAGCGTCCTACGAGCAGTACTTC.

The rearrangement joins TRBV28 to TRBJ1-1; D remains ambiguous. The germline V and J ends were trimmed by 6 bases and 12 bases, with 14 bases remaining between them. This CDR3 comprises 11 residues. In germline, CDR1 is MDHEN, CDR2 SYDVKM. CDR3 sequence (DNA): TGTGCCAGCAGCTCTTTGGGATGGACTTTCTTT. It specifies CASSSLGWTFF.

V gene TRBV5-4 combines with J gene TRBJ1-1, with unresolved D. Between the trimmed V and J ends, which lost 3 bases and 3 bases, there was a span of 12 bases. Germline CDR1 reads SGHNT; CDR2 reads YYREEE (reference sequence). This CDR3 region has 14 residues. In nucleotides, the CDR3 is TGTGCCAGCAGCTCCCTCCATTTAGACACTGAAGCTTTCTTT. This translates into CASSSLHLDTEAFF. The variable domain in full, completed from reference TRBV5-4 and TRBJ1-1, reads ETGVTQSPTHLIKTRGQQVTLRCSSQSGHNTVSWYQQALGQGPQFIFQYYREEENGRGNFPPRFSGLQFPNYSSELNVNALELDDSALYLCASSSLHLDTEAFFGQGTRLTVV.

The chain links TRBV13 to TRBJ1-3; D gene uncertain. Between the trimmed V and J ends, which lost 5 bases and 0 bases, there was a span of 11 bases. In germline, CDR1 is PRHDT, CDR2 FYEKMQ (reference sequence). The CDR3 covers 15 residues. In DNA form, the CDR3 reads TGTGCCAGCAGCCCGGCAGCTTTCTCTGGAAACACCATATATTTT. It yields the protein CASSPAAFSGNTIYF.

The rearrangement links TRBV25-1 to TRBJ1-1, with D hard to call. Germline values: CDR1 MGHDK, CDR2 SYGVNS. This CDR3 is built from 13 residues. V was trimmed by 2 bases and J by 4 bases, leaving 8 bases between them. The CDR3 reads CASSEEFFTEAFF. The CDR3 DNA reads TGTGCCAGCAGTGAAGAATTTTTCACTGAAGCTTTCTTT.

V usage is TRBV28 and J usage is TRBJ1-2; weak D call: TRBD1 (6 bases). V was cut by 3 bases and J by 4 bases, with 9 bases left in between. The CDR3 consists of 13 residues. Germline V gives CDR1 MDHEN, CDR2 SYDVKM. The CDR3 reads CASSFRGGYGYTF. The CDR3 DNA is TGTGCCAGCAGTTTCAGGGGAGGCTATGGCTACACCTTC.

The V gene is TRBV5-6, the J gene TRBJ1-1, with D possibly being TRBD1 (6 bases). Trimming stripped 5 bases from V and 0 bases from J, with 11 bases between. Germline V CDR1 and CDR2: SGHDT, YYEEEE. The CDR3 covers 14 residues. CDR3 sequence reads: CASRDDRLNTEAFF. CDR3 nucleotides: TGTGCCAGCAGGGATGACAGGCTGAACACTGAAGCTTTCTTT.

The chain couples TRBV30 to TRBJ1-2; D may be TRBD1 (5 bases). V dropped 2 bases and J dropped 7 bases, with 14 bases sitting between them. Germline V gene sequence: CDR1 GTSNPN, CDR2 SVGIG (reference sequence). CDR3 size: 13 residues. As DNA, the CDR3 is TGTGCCTGGAGTATTGTTAGGGGTGGTGGCTACACCTTC. Amino acid sequence: CAWSIVRGGGYTF.

V gene TRBV7-9 combines with J gene TRBJ2-1; 7 bases are shared with TRBD1. CDR1 and CDR2 (germline): SEHNR, FQNEAQ (reference sequence). V gave up 4 bases and J gave up 1 base; unmatched junction bases: 4. This CDR3 contains 15 residues. The CDR3 region is CASSYGTVSYNEQFF. In DNA, the CDR3 is TGTGCCAGCAGCTATGGGACAGTATCCTACAATGAGCAGTTCTTC. The full variable domain, with the rest looked up from reference TRBV7-9 and TRBJ2-1, is DTGVSQNPRHKITKRGQNVTFRCDPISEHNRLYWYRQTLGQGPEFLTYFQNEAQLEKSRLLSDRFSAERPKGSFSTLEIQRTEQGDSAMYLCASSYGTVSYNEQFFGPGTRLTVL.

V and J are TRBV27 and TRBJ1-2, with D perhaps matching TRBD1 (6 bases). The CDR3 contains 14 residues. From germline, CDR1 is MNHEY and CDR2 SMNVEV (reference sequence). The V and J ends lost 2 bases and 14 bases respectively, with 21 bases between them. The CDR3 loop is CASSLTVGQGLRTF. The CDR3 region has the DNA TGTGCCAGCAGTTTAACCGTCGGGCAGGGGCTTAGGACCTTC.

For this clone: The sample has other DNA sequences that encode this CDR3 too. The chain has TRBV10-2 and TRBJ2-3; TRBD2 aligns across 13 bases. The CDR3 runs 15 residues. The germline gives CDR1 WSHSY, CDR2 SAAADI. V shed 6 bases and J 6 bases; nucleotides not matched to a gene: 6. The CDR3 DNA follows: TGCGCCAGCAGAAGACTAGCGGGAGGAGCGGATACGCAGTATTTT. Translated: CASRRLAGGADTQYF.

The chain couples TRBV6-5 to TRBJ1-5; a possible D gene is TRBD1 (6 bases). With 2 bases removed from V and 1 base from J, the gap between germline ends came to 6 bases. This CDR3 spans 14 amino acids. CDR1 is MNHEY and CDR2 is SVGAGI in the germline V gene. CDR3 in amino acids: CASSYRGSNQPQHF. The CDR3 coding sequence is TGTGCCAGCAGTTACAGGGGGAGCAATCAGCCCCAGCATTTT.

The chain employs TRBV5-1 and TRBJ2-5; 7 bases map to TRBD2. The junction had 14 bases not matched to a gene; V was cut back by 4 bases and J by 5 bases. This CDR3 contains 16 residues. The germline CDR1 and CDR2 sequences are SGHRS and YFSETQ. This CDR3 is CASSPRPSGSLETQYF. DNA for the CDR3: TGCGCCAGCAGCCCGCGTCCTAGCGGTAGCCTGGAGACCCAGTACTTC.

The chain carries TRBV7-9 and TRBJ2-3; 9 positions agree with TRBD1. This CDR3 has 19 residues. CDR1 SEHNR and CDR2 FQNEAQ come from the germline V gene (reference sequence). V trimming: 2 bases; J trimming: 2 bases; junction bases outside the gene matches: 14. CDR3 sequence: CASSLNNVAGTGTTDTQYF. The DNA for the CDR3 is TGTGCCAGCAGCTTAAACAACGTTGCGGGGACAGGGACCACAGATACGCAGTATTTT.

The gene calls are TRBV21-1 and TRBJ1-5; the table assigns TRBD1, which was not confirmed against the DNA. TRBV21-1 is listed as a pseudogene. This CDR3 comprises 15 residues. The CDR3 loop is CASSKRGQGGQPQHF. For the CDR3, the DNA is TGTGCCAGCAGCAAAAGGGGACAGGGGGGCCAGCCCCAGCATTTT.

The CDR3 is CASSVGTEAFF. The CDR3 coding sequence is TGTGCCAGCAGCGTAGGCACTGAAGCTTTCTTT. The chain carries TRBV7-9 and TRBJ1-1, with D hard to call. The CDR3 is made up of 11 amino acids. V lost 5 bases and J lost 4, with 5 bases in between. Germline-derived CDR1 and CDR2 are SEHNR and FQNEAQ (reference sequence).

This chain links TRBV11-3 with TRBJ2-1; the match to TRBD2 covers 9 bases. Trimming cost V 5 bases and J 4 bases; bases outside gene matches: 0. Per germline, CDR1 SGHNT and CDR2 YENEEA. This CDR3 comprises 13 residues. Here the CDR3 DNA reads TGTGCCAGCAGCGCGGGGGGGTACAATGAGCAGTTCTTC. Encoded protein: CASSAGGYNEQFF.

The chain combines TRBV7-3 with TRBJ1-5; maybe TRBD1 (6 bases). Germline CDR1 and CDR2: SGHTA and FQGTGA. V shed 4 bases and J shed 1 base, with 8 bases lying between them. The CDR3 runs 14 residues. The CDR3 loop reads CASSWGQSNQPQHF. The CDR3 DNA reads as TGTGCCAGCAGCTGGGGACAAAGCAATCAGCCCCAGCATTTT.

This chain connects TRBV5-1 to TRBJ1-2; D call uncertain. V dropped 4 bases and J dropped 0 bases, with 10 bases sitting between them. This CDR3 comprises 14 residues. Germline V gene lookup returns CDR1 SGHRS and CDR2 YFSETQ. This CDR3 reads CASSITTANYGYTF. DNA for the CDR3: TGCGCCAGCAGCATAACCACAGCTAACTATGGCTACACCTTC.

The V and J genes are TRBV7-8 and TRBJ2-7; weak D call: TRBD2 (6 bases). V lost 4 bases to trimming and J lost 1 base, with 23 bases between them. This CDR3 has 18 residues. Germline V lookup: CDR1 SGHVS, CDR2 FQNEAQ. As DNA, the CDR3 is TGTGCCAGCAGCTCTCAACGTAGCCGGGAGCGAGGATCCTACGAGCAGTACTTC. Protein sequence: CASSSQRSRERGSYEQYF. The full variable domain, in which reference TRBV7-8 and TRBJ2-7 provide the parts outside the CDR3, is GAGVSQSPRYKVAKRGQDVALRCDPISGHVSLFWYQQALGQGPEFLTYFQNEAQLDKSGLPSDRFFAERPEGSVSTLKIQRTQQEDSAVYLCASSSQRSRERGSYEQYFGPGTRLTVT.

This chain joins TRBV7-3 and TRBJ2-3; no clear D. CDR1 and CDR2 (germline): SGHTA, FQGTGA. The CDR3 contains 13 residues. The V end lost 2 bases, the J end lost 2 bases, and 5 bases lay between the germline ends. DNA for the CDR3: TGTGCCAGCAGCTTAGTCTTCACAGATACGCAGTATTTT. It encodes CASSLVFTDTQYF.

The chain joins TRBV27 to TRBJ2-2; D is perhaps TRBD2 (6 bases). Germline-derived CDR1 and CDR2 are MNHEY and SMNVEV (reference sequence). Deletions cut 2 bases from V and 1 base from J, with 14 bases between. The CDR3 is made up of 17 amino acids. The CDR3 reads CASSLRGSGMNTGELFF. CDR3 bases: TGTGCCAGCAGTTTAAGAGGTAGCGGAATGAACACCGGGGAGCTGTTTTTT.

The chain uses TRBV21-1 and TRBJ2-1; TRBD2, as called in the table, went unchecked against the DNA. TRBV21-1 is given as a pseudogene. The CDR3 consists of 14 residues. The CDR3 sequence is CASQLAGVGNEQFF. CDR3 coding DNA: TGTGCCAGCCAGCTAGCGGGAGTAGGTAATGAGCAGTTCTTC.